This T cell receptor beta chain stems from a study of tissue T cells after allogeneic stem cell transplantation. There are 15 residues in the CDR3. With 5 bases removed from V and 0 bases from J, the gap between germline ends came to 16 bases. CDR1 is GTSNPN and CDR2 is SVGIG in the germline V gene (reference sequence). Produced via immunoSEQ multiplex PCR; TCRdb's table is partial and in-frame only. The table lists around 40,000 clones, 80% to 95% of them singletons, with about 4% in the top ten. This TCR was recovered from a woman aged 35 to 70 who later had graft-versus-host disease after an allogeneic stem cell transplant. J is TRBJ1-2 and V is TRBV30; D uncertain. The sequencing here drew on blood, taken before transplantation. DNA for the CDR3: TGTGCCTGGGGTTGGCGGCACTCCACTAACTATGGCTACACCTTC. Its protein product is CAWGWRHSTNYGYTF.